This T cell receptor (beta chain) appears in the sequencing data of a study of beta chain features in type 1 diabetes. Isolated RNA was reverse transcribed in full, so expressed TCRB transcripts were sequenced. Assay: immunoSEQ multiplex PCR; the TCRdb copy retains only in-frame clones and omits some. Altogether 130,000 or so clones are present, 9.2% being singletons, with the ten largest covering roughly 0.69%. This clone was picked up a small number of times. CDR1 and CDR2 from the germline V gene are SGHTA and FQGNSA. The CDR3 runs to 14 residues. With 9 bases clipped from V and 2 bases from J, the junction kept 8 bases outside the gene matches. Every sorted population was more than 98% pure.

This TCR derives from a man younger than 35 in good health. Sequencing used central memory CD4+ T cells from blood. The rearrangement joins TRBV7-2 to TRBJ2-5, with 8 bases fitting TRBD2. The CDR3, as DNA: TGTGCCAGTAGACTACGGGGGGGTCAAGAGACCCAGTACTTC. It yields the protein CASRLRGGQETQYF.